A single sample is the source of the 32 T cell receptor beta chains below, sequenced in a study of a mutant IDH1 vaccine in newly diagnosed glioma. These receptors are not linked to any known antigen. Using immunoSEQ multiplex PCR, the repertoire was profiled, and TCRdb retains in-frame clones only, with some absent. The sample contains over 50,000 clones, approximately 90% of which appear only once. The time point: week 5, during vaccination. Vaccinated patients received 300 ug of mutant IDH1 20-mer peptide per dose, with topical imiquimod. Sequences were derived from PBMCs, sampled from a glioma patient whose treatment included an IDH1 peptide vaccine. All receptors come from a woman in her 40s with glioma.

The chain uses TRBV10-1 and TRBJ2-1; TRBD1 agrees at 8 bases. J gave up 4 bases and V 5 bases, and 7 bases lay outside the gene matches. In germline, CDR1 is WNHNN, CDR2 SYGVQD (reference sequence). The CDR3 spans 15 residues. This chain's CDR3 is CASSTSGQGYNEQFF. The CDR3 region has the DNA TGCGCCAGCAGTACCTCAGGACAGGGATACAATGAGCAGTTCTTC.

The chain is built from TRBV7-9 and TRBJ1-1; no reliable D call. Germline V gene lookup returns CDR1 SEHNR and CDR2 FQNEAQ (reference sequence). The CDR3 is made up of 14 amino acids. With 5 bases removed from V and 5 bases from J, the gap between germline ends came to 15 bases. The CDR3 is CASSVGGVWTEAFF. The CDR3 DNA is TGTGCCAGCAGCGTAGGCGGTGTTTGGACTGAAGCTTTCTTT.

The chain recombines TRBV27 with TRBJ2-7, with TRBD2 identical over 11 bases. There are 17 residues in the CDR3. After removal of 3 bases from V and 5 bases from J, the junction contained 12 bases not matched to a gene. CDR1 and CDR2 (germline): MNHEY, SMNVEV (reference sequence). The CDR3, as DNA: TGTGCCAGCAGTTTCCAATCACTAGCGGGGGTCCCTCACGAGCAGTACTTC. This gives the protein CASSFQSLAGVPHEQYF.

The gene calls are TRBV18 and TRBJ1-1; D gene ambiguous. Germline V gene data show CDR1 as KGHSH and CDR2 as LQKENI. The CDR3 runs to 14 residues. V shed 2 bases and J shed 1 base, with 8 bases lying between them. DNA of the CDR3: TGTGCCAGCTCACCATTTAGCACGAACACTGAAGCTTTCTTT. It specifies CASSPFSTNTEAFF.

The J gene is TRBJ1-5, the V gene TRBV5-5; 7 bases match TRBD1. Trimming removed 3 bases from V and 11 bases from J; junction bases left unmatched: 5. The CDR3 is 12 amino acids. Germline V lookup: CDR1 SGHKS, CDR2 YYEKEE (reference sequence). In nucleotides, the CDR3 is TGTGCCAGCAGCTCCAGGGGGGCGGCCCAGCATTTT. Encoded protein: CASSSRGAAQHF.

V is TRBV6-4 and J is TRBJ2-1, with 7 bases matching TRBD2. Looked up from germline, CDR1 is MRHNA and CDR2 is SNTAGT. The V and J ends lost 4 bases and 10 bases, in that order; junction bases with no gene match: 13. There are 15 residues in the CDR3. The CDR3 region is CASSAGRMGPEEQFF. The DNA of the CDR3 is TGTGCCAGCAGTGCCGGGAGGATGGGGCCGGAGGAGCAGTTCTTC.

The chain couples TRBV5-6 to TRBJ1-2, with D tentatively TRBD1 (6 bases). V gave up 1 base and J gave up 2 bases, with 12 bases separating them. The germline CDR1 and CDR2 sequences are SGHDT and YYEEEE. The CDR3 has 15 residues. The CDR3 sequence is CASSLPQGSNYGYTF. The CDR3 DNA follows: TGTGCCAGCAGCTTGCCCCAGGGGTCCAACTATGGCTACACCTTC.

Here the CDR3 reads CASSAQGAPTEAFF. The DNA for the CDR3 is TGTGCCAGCAGTGCGCAGGGGGCGCCCACTGAAGCTTTCTTT. The chain has TRBV2 and TRBJ1-1; 8 bases align to TRBD1. The CDR3 covers 14 residues. The junction had 5 bases not matched to a gene; V was cut back by 4 bases and J by 4 bases. Germline lookup yields CDR1 SNHLY and CDR2 FYNNEI.

The chain carries TRBV11-2 and TRBJ1-3; TRBD1 matches at 7 bases. The CDR3 contains 15 residues. V was clipped by 8 bases and J by 2 bases; unmatched bases: 9. Germline CDR1 is SGHAT and CDR2 is FQNNGV. CDR3 sequence: CASAYDRAPGNTIYF. The CDR3 nucleotides read TGTGCCAGCGCCTACGACAGGGCGCCTGGAAACACCATATATTTT.

This sequence joins TRBV5-1 and TRBJ2-3; tentative D call: TRBD1 (7 bases). Germline V gene sequence: CDR1 SGHRS, CDR2 YFSETQ. The CDR3 is 18 residues long. V was trimmed by 4 bases and J by 0 bases, leaving 21 bases between them. The CDR3 DNA is TGCGCCAGCAGCCAACGCCGCCTGACAGGGACTAGCACAGATACGCAGTATTTT. This sequence encodes CASSQRRLTGTSTDTQYF.

The chain is built from TRBV5-1 and TRBJ2-3, with 8 bases identical to TRBD1. Germline V CDR1 and CDR2: SGHRS, YFSETQ. The CDR3 contains 16 residues. Losses at the gene ends were 0 bases for V and 2 bases for J; bases not matched to a gene: 5. Written as DNA, the CDR3 is TGCGCCAGCAGCTTGGGCCAGGGGGCCGCCACAGATACGCAGTATTTT. It specifies CASSLGQGAATDTQYF.

V usage is TRBV29-1 and J usage is TRBJ1-1; D unresolved. V dropped 4 bases and J dropped 6 bases, with 6 bases sitting between them. From germline, CDR1 is SQVTM and CDR2 ANQGSEA. The CDR3 length is 10 residues. The CDR3, as DNA: TGCAGCGTTGGCGGTGCTGAAGCTTTCTTT. Translation: CSVGGAEAFF. Based on the CDR3 plus reference TRBV29-1 and TRBJ1-1, the full variable domain is SAVISQKPSRDICQRGTSLTIQCQVDSQVTMMFWYRQQPGQSLTLIATANQGSEATYESGFVIDKFPISRPNLTFSTLTVSNMSPEDSSIYLCSVGGAEAFFGQGTRLTVV.

This clone was seen just once. This rearrangement joins TRBV30 to TRBJ2-7, with TRBD2 identical over 8 bases. This CDR3 comprises 12 residues. The ends lost 7 bases at V and 12 bases at J; junction bases unmatched: 14. CDR1 is GTSNPN and CDR2 is SVGIG in the germline V gene (reference sequence). The CDR3 loop reads CAFSLRKAGVYF. The CDR3 nucleotides read TGTGCCTTCTCCCTAAGGAAAGCGGGAGTGTACTTC. Using reference TRBV30 and TRBJ2-7 for the parts outside the CDR3, the full variable domain is SQTIHQWPATLVQPVGSPLSLECTVEGTSNPNLYWYRQAAGRGLQLLFYSVGIGQISSEVPQNLSASRPQDRQFILSSKKLLLSDSGFYLCAFSLRKAGVYFGPGTRLTVT.

The V call is TRBV5-4, the J call TRBJ2-5, with a possible D match to TRBD2 (5 bases). The CDR3 loop spans 14 amino acids. V shed 4 bases and J shed 3 bases, with 13 bases lying between them. The germline V gene has CDR1 SGHNT and CDR2 YYREEE (reference sequence). DNA for the CDR3: TGTGCCAGCAGCCCACCCACCGGGAAAGAGACCCAGTACTTC. Its protein is CASSPPTGKETQYF.

The chain joins TRBV5-4 to TRBJ2-3; the D call may be TRBD1 or TRBD2 (5 bases each). The ends were cut back, 1 base at V and 0 bases at J, with 15 bases in the middle. The CDR3 contains 17 residues. CDR1 is SGHNT, CDR2 YYREEE, per germline (reference sequence). CDR3: CASSLQVATVSTDTQYF. CDR3 bases: TGTGCCAGCAGCTTGCAGGTAGCGACAGTGAGCACAGATACGCAGTATTTT.

The chain is built from TRBV28 and TRBJ2-2; perhaps TRBD1 as D (6 bases). Germline V lookup: CDR1 MDHEN, CDR2 SYDVKM. The CDR3 totals 16 residues. V was clipped by 3 bases and J by 4 bases, with 15 bases between them. The CDR3 DNA follows: TGTGCCAGCAGTTTTGTAGGACAGCAAAGCACCGGGGAGCTGTTTTTT. Translating gives CASSFVGQQSTGELFF.

The CDR3 spells CSARDRGLTDTQYF. CDR3 in DNA: TGCAGCGCGCGAGACAGGGGTTTAACAGATACGCAGTATTTT. The chain is built from TRBV29-1 and TRBJ2-3, with TRBD1 matching over 8 bases. Germline CDR1 is SQVTM and CDR2 is ANQGSEA. The CDR3 is made up of 14 amino acids. The trim removed 7 bases at V and 3 bases at J, leaving 9 bases unmatched.

The count of this clone is one. The V call is TRBV2, the J call TRBJ2-2; D may be TRBD2 (5 bases). The germline V and J ends were trimmed by 4 bases and 9 bases, with 18 bases remaining between them. The CDR3 covers 15 residues. Germline CDR1 SNHLY, CDR2 FYNNEI. The CDR3 reads CASSGGPRRKWELFF. In DNA, the CDR3 is TGTGCCAGCAGTGGGGGTCCTCGGAGGAAGTGGGAGCTGTTTTTT.

V is TRBV30 and J is TRBJ2-5; D is undetermined. Trimming cost V 1 base and J 4 bases, with 7 bases left between them. Germline CDR1 GTSNPN, CDR2 SVGIG (reference sequence). The length of the CDR3 is 12 residues. CDR3: CAWSATGETQYF. CDR3 nucleotide sequence: TGTGCCTGGAGTGCAACGGGAGAGACCCAGTACTTC.

The chain joins TRBV7-8 to TRBJ1-2; no clear D. Per germline, CDR1 SGHVS and CDR2 FQNEAQ. The CDR3 spans 12 residues. Trimming removed 5 bases from V and 7 bases from J, with 11 bases in between. CDR3 residues: CASSQDIGGYTF. The DNA for the CDR3 is TGTGCCAGCAGCCAAGACATCGGTGGCTACACCTTC.

The chain uses TRBV6-1 and TRBJ2-7; 11 bases match TRBD1. The germline gives CDR1 MNHNS, CDR2 SASEGT. The CDR3 sequence is 15 residues long. Unmatched junction bases numbered 5, after V lost 6 bases and J lost 1 base. The DNA of the CDR3 is TGTGCCAGCAGAGGACAGGGGGCCAGTTCCTACGAGCAGTACTTC. As protein: CASRGQGASSYEQYF.

The V and J genes are TRBV5-1 and TRBJ2-5; D gene uncertain. The ends were cut back, 2 bases at V and 5 bases at J, with 16 bases in the middle. CDR1 is SGHRS, CDR2 YFSETQ, per germline. The length of the CDR3 is 15 residues. CDR3: CASSFGLGSRETQYF. Written as DNA, the CDR3 is TGCGCCAGCAGCTTCGGTCTGGGCAGCAGGGAGACCCAGTACTTC.

The V gene is TRBV19, the J gene TRBJ1-1; D gene ambiguous. CDR1 and CDR2 (germline): LNHDA, SQIVND (reference sequence). There are 15 residues in the CDR3. V lost 3 bases and J 0 bases, leaving 11 bases between the germline ends. The CDR3 reads CASSMSRILNTEAFF. In DNA, the CDR3 is TGTGCCAGTAGTATGTCTCGGATCTTGAACACTGAAGCTTTCTTT. Full variable domain (remainder filled in from reference TRBV19 and TRBJ1-1): DGGITQSPKYLFRKEGQNVTLSCEQNLNHDAMYWYRQDPGQGLRLIYYSQIVNDFQKGDIAEGYSVSREKKESFPLTVTSAQKNPTAFYLCASSMSRILNTEAFFGQGTRLTVV.

The genes are TRBV15 and TRBJ2-5, with 8 bases matching TRBD1. After removal of 0 bases from V and 7 bases from J, the junction contained 7 bases not matched to a gene. The CDR3 contains 15 residues. Germline V CDR1 and CDR2: LNHNV, YYDKDF (reference sequence). The CDR3: CATSRDQGAVGTQYF. CDR3 sequence (DNA): TGTGCCACCAGCAGAGATCAGGGGGCGGTAGGGACCCAGTACTTC. Together with reference TRBV15 and TRBJ2-5, the CDR3 gives the full variable domain: DAMVIQNPRYQVTQFGKPVTLSCSQTLNHNVMYWYQQKSSQAPKLLFHYYDKDFNNEADTPDNFQSRRPNTSFCFLDIRSPGLGDTAMYLCATSRDQGAVGTQYFGPGTRLLVL.

The V call is TRBV19, the J call TRBJ2-1; D may be TRBD1 or TRBD2 (6 bases each). V was cut by 3 bases and J by 8 bases, with 20 bases left in between. CDR3 length: 16 amino acids. The V gene's germline CDR1 is LNHDA and CDR2 SQIVND (reference sequence). The CDR3 DNA sequence: TGTGCCAGTAGTATCGGGGGCCATTCTCGAGGCTATGAGCAGTTCTTC. This sequence encodes CASSIGGHSRGYEQFF.

The CDR3 loop is CASSDRLGTNEKLFF. The CDR3 region has the DNA TGTGCCAGCAGTGACCGACTCGGGACTAATGAAAAACTGTTTTTT. This chain links TRBV6-4 with TRBJ1-4; D unclear. The germline V and J ends were trimmed by 2 bases and 2 bases, with 9 bases remaining between them. This CDR3 is 15 amino acids long. Per germline, CDR1 MRHNA and CDR2 SNTAGT.

V gene TRBV7-2 combines with J gene TRBJ1-2; D is ambiguous. The CDR3 is made up of 12 amino acids. Trimming took off 5 bases at V and 7 bases at J, with 11 bases between the two ends. Germline assignment: CDR1 SGHTA and CDR2 FQGNSA. Here the CDR3 reads CASSPERVGYTF. CDR3 DNA: TGTGCCAGCAGCCCCGAACGAGTTGGCTACACCTTC. Filled out from reference TRBV7-2 and TRBJ1-2, the complete variable domain reads GAGVSQSPSNKVTEKGKDVELRCDPISGHTALYWYRQSLGQGLEFLIYFQGNSAPDKSGLPSDRFSAERTGGSVSTLTIQRTQQEDSAVYLCASSPERVGYTFGSGTRLTVV.

The J gene is TRBJ2-1, the V gene TRBV29-1; D tentatively fits TRBD1 or TRBD2 (5 bases each). The CDR3 consists of 11 residues. Germline-derived CDR1 and CDR2 are SQVTM and ANQGSEA. V was pared by 6 bases and J by 11 bases, with 14 bases between. The DNA for the CDR3 is TGCAGCGTACGGGACGACGATCAGCAGTTCTTC. It translates to CSVRDDDQQFF.

This chain connects TRBV28 to TRBJ1-2; D gene ambiguous. This CDR3 comprises 14 residues. Per germline, CDR1 MDHEN and CDR2 SYDVKM. Trimming removed 5 bases from V and 5 bases from J, with 15 bases in between. Here the CDR3 reads CASSPPSPEYGYTF. CDR3 sequence (DNA): TGTGCCAGCAGTCCCCCGAGTCCCGAGTATGGCTACACCTTC.

The chain is built from TRBV5-1 and TRBJ1-4, with a weak D call TRBD1 (5 bases). Trimming removed 0 bases at V and 8 bases at J, with 14 bases between. The CDR3 extends over 15 amino acids. Germline V CDR1 and CDR2: SGHRS, YFSETQ. The CDR3 sequence: CASSLEAGVSEKLFF. The CDR3 DNA follows: TGCGCCAGCAGCTTGGAGGCGGGGGTGAGCGAAAAACTGTTTTTT.

V gene TRBV11-2 combines with J gene TRBJ2-3; D might be TRBD2 (6 bases). Per germline, CDR1 SGHAT and CDR2 FQNNGV. V gave up 5 bases and J gave up 4 bases, with 13 bases separating them. CDR3 length equals 14 residues. This CDR3 is CASSHALASDTQYF. CDR3 DNA: TGTGCCAGCAGCCACGCACTAGCCTCAGATACGCAGTATTTT.

V usage is TRBV6-5 and J usage is TRBJ2-1; D may be TRBD1 (6 bases). Looked up from germline, CDR1 is MNHEY and CDR2 is SVGAGI. The CDR3 loop spans 14 amino acids. Trimming removed 2 bases from V and 4 bases from J, with 9 bases in between. CDR3 DNA sequence: TGTGCCAGCAGTTACCAGGGGCCGTACAATGAGCAGTTCTTC. It encodes CASSYQGPYNEQFF.